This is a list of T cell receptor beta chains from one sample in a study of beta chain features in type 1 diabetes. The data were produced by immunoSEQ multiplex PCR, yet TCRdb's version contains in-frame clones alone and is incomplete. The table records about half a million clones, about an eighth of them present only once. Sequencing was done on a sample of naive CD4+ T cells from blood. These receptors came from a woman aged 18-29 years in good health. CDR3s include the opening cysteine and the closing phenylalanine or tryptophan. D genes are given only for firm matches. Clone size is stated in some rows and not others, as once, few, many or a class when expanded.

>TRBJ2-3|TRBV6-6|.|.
TGTGCCAGCGAAGGAAGGGGCACAGATACGCAGTATTTT
CASEGRGTDTQYF
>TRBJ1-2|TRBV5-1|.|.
TGCGCCAGCAGCGTCACTAGTAACTATGGCTACACCTTC
CASSVTSNYGYTF
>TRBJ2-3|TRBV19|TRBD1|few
TGTGCCAGTAGTGCACCGGGACAGGGTCGAGATACGCAGTATTTT
CASSAPGQGRDTQYF
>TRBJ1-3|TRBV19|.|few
TGTGCCAGTAGTACACGGACGGCTTTTTTTGGAAACACCATATATTTT
CASSTRTAFFGNTIYF
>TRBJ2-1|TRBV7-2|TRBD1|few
TGTGCCAGCAGCCGACAGGGAATCTCCAATGAGCAGTTCTTC
CASSRQGISNEQFF
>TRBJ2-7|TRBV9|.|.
TGTGCCAGCAGCCCACGAAACGCAAACGGGGACCCGTTAAACGAGCAGTACTTC
CASSPRNANGDPLNEQYF
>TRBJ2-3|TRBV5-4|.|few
TGTGCCAGCAGCTTGTCGGCCACAGATACGCAGTATTTT
CASSLSATDTQYF
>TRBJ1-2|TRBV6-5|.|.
TGTGCCAGCAGTTACGAGAGAGATAGGGGCTACACCTTC
CASSYERDRGYTF
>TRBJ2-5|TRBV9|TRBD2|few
TGTGCCAGCAGCGTACAGACTAGCGGGAGGGTGGGGCAAGAGACCCAGTACTTC
CASSVQTSGRVGQETQYF
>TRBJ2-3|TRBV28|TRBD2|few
TGTGCCAGCAACTCGCCCCCCCTCACTAGCGGGGAAAACCTAAGGATGGCAGATACGCAGTATTTT
CASNSPPLTSGENLRMADTQYF
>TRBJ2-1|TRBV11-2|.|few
TGTGCCAGCAGCCCCCTTGCGTCAATGGGGAATGAGCAGTTCTTC
CASSPLASMGNEQFF
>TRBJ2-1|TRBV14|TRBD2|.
TGTGCCAGCAGGAGAGCGGGGCCCTACAATGAGCAGTTCTTC
CASRRAGPYNEQFF
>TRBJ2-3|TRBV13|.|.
TGTGCCAGCAGCTTGAATGAGGGGGGCACAGATACGCAGTATTTT
CASSLNEGGTDTQYF
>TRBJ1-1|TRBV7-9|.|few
TGTGCCAGCAGCTTAGATGTGAACACTGAAGCTTTCTTT
CASSLDVNTEAFF
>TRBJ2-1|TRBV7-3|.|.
TGTGCCAGCAGCTTTTCCGGCAGTTCGAATGAGCAGTTCTTC
CASSFSGSSNEQFF
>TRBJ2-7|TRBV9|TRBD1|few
TGTGCCAGCAGCGTAGAGGGACAGGGAATTAGTGAGCAGTACTTC
CASSVEGQGISEQYF
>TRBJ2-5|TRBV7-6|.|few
TGTGCCAGCAGCTGGGGATTCAAAGAGACCCAGTACTTC
CASSWGFKETQYF
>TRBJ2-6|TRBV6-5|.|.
TGTGCCAGTAGACCAGGGGGGGAAGGCAACGTCCTGACTTTC
CASRPGGEGNVLTF
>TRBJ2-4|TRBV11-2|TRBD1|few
TGTGCCAGCAGCTTCCGGACAGGGCCGGACATTCAGTACTTC
CASSFRTGPDIQYF
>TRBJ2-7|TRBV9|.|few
TGTGCCAGCAGCCCCCCGGGTCCCCCCGAGCAGTACTTC
CASSPPGPPEQYF